Reported below is one TCR beta chain. Its antigen remains unknown. This entry is derived from a study of tissue T cells after allogeneic stem cell transplantation. Study-wide results and limits: Tissue-detected TCR repertoire was only partly captured by blood and spleen T cells. Few T cell clones were shared across patients, but motif clusters showed tissue-specific shared signatures. The patient cohort was small and clinically heterogeneous, with limited sampling depth.

Clones were sequenced by immunoSEQ multiplex PCR, and TCRdb holds only the in-frame ones, with some missing. The sample includes 1,600 or so clones, about three quarters of them seen just once. V dropped 4 bases and J dropped 5 bases, with 16 bases sitting between them. This CDR3 is 14 amino acids long. CDR1 and CDR2 from the germline V gene are SGHRS and YFSETQ. The specimen was esophagus tissue, collected at autopsy. The sequence came from a woman aged 18 to 55 with breast cancer. The rearrangement uses TRBV5-1 and TRBJ2-7; no reliable D call. In DNA, the CDR3 is TGCGCCAGCAGCCTGAGACGCGGAGATGACGAGCAGTACTTC. Its translation: CASSLRRGDDEQYF.